This TCR beta chain is drawn from a study of T cells in Graves' hyperthyroidism and ophthalmopathy. General observations from the study: Most clonotypes expanded in the thyroid (above 0.001) were also present in blood. Patients with ophthalmopathy were separated from those with stable hyperthyroidism by a 13 V-J model.

Diagnoses were made from clinical symptoms, serum measures (thyroxine and TRAb), thyroid ultrasound and orbital computed tomography. Notes on this clonotype: The target antigen is unknown.

TCR beta CDR3 regions were amplified from RNA transcripts. First-round RT-PCR of the TCR CDR3 relied on the HTBI primer set. TCRdb passed the multiplex PCR reads through MiXCR, listing each CDR3 protein once. The table lists roughly 300,000 distinct CDR3 sequences, approximately 22% of them singletons. This CDR3 contains 14 residues. V lost 3 bases, J lost 0 bases, and 4 bases lay in between. The germline V gene encodes CDR1 SGHRS and CDR2 YFSETQ. The TCR comes from a woman in her 50s with Graves' hyperthyroidism. This chain joins TRBV5-1 and TRBJ2-6, with D uncertain. The sample comprised blood. CDR3 protein: CASSSTSGANVLTF. The CDR3 region has the DNA TGCGCCAGCAGCTCCACCTCTGGGGCCAACGTCCTGACTTTC.